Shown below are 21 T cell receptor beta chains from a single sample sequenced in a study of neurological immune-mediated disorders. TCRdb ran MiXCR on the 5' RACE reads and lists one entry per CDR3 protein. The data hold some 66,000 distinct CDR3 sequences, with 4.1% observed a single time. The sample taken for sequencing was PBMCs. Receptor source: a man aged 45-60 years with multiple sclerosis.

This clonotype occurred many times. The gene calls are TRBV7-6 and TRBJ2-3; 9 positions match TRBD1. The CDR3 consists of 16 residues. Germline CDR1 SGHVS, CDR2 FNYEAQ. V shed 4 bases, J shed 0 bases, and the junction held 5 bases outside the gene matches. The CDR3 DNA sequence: TGTGCCAGCAGCTCGCTCGGGACAGGGAGCACAGATACGCAGTATTTT. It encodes CASSSLGTGSTDTQYF. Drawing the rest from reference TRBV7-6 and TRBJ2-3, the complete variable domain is GAGVSQSPRYKVTKRGQDVALRCDPISGHVSLYWYRQALGQGPEFLTYFNYEAQQDKSGLPNDRFSAERPEGSISTLTIQRTEQRDSAMYRCASSSLGTGSTDTQYFGPGTRLTVL.

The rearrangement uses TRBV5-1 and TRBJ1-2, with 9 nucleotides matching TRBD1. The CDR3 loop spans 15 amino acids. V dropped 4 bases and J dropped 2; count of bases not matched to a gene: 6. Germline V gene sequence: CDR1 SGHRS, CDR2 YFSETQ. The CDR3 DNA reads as TGCGCCAGCAGCCTCGGGACAGGGACCAACTATGGCTACACCTTC. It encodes CASSLGTGTNYGYTF.

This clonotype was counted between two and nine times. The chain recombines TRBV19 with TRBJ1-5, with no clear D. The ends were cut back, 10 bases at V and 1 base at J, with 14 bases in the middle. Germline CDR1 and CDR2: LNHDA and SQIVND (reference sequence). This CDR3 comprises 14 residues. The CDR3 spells CATSNRDSNQPQHF. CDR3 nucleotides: TGTGCCACCTCTAACCGAGACAGCAATCAGCCCCAGCATTTT.

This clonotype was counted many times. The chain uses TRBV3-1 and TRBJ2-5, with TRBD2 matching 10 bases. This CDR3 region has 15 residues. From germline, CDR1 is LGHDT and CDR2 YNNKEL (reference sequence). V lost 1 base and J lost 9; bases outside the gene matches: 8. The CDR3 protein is CASSQGSLAGVAQYF. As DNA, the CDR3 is TGTGCCAGCAGCCAAGGTTCGCTAGCGGGGGTGGCCCAGTACTTC.

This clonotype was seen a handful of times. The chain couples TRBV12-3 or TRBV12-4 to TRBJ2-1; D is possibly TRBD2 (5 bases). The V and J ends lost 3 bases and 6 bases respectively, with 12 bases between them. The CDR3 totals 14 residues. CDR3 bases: TGTGCCAGCAGTTTTTGGCGGGTGGGCAATGAGCAGTTCTTC. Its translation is CASSFWRVGNEQFF.

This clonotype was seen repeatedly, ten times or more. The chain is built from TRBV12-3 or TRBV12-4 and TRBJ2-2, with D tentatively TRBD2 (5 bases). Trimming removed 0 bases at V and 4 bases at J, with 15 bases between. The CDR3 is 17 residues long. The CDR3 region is CASSLARVASFTGELFF. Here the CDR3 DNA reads TGTGCCAGCAGTTTAGCGCGAGTGGCTAGCTTCACCGGGGAGCTGTTTTTT.

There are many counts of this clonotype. The CDR3 region is CASSTGQGKETQYF. In DNA, the CDR3 is TGCGCCAGCAGCACGGGACAGGGTAAAGAGACCCAGTACTTC. V and J are TRBV5-1 and TRBJ2-5, with TRBD1 matching 9 bases. Germline CDR1 is SGHRS and CDR2 is YFSETQ. Trimming took 4 bases from V and 3 from J; bases not matched to a gene: 4. This CDR3 comprises 14 residues.

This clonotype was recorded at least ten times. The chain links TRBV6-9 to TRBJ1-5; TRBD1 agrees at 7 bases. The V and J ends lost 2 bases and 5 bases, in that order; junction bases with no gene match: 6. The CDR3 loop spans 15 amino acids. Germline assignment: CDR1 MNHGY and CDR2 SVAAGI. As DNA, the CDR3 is TGTGCCAGCAGTTATCCGACAGGGTTGCATCAGCCCCAGCATTTT. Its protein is CASSYPTGLHQPQHF.

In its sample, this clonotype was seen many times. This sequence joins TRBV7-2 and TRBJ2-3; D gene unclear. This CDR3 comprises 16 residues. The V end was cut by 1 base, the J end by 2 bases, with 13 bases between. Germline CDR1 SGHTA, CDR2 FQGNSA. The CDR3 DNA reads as TGTGCCAGCAGCTTAGACACCAGCGACCTCACAGATACGCAGTATTTT. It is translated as CASSLDTSDLTDTQYF.

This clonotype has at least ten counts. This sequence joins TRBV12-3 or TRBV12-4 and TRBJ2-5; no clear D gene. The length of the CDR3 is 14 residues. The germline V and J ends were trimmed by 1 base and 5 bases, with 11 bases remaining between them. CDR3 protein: CASSLVGVMETQYF. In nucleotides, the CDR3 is TGTGCCAGCAGTTTAGTCGGTGTAATGGAGACCCAGTACTTC.

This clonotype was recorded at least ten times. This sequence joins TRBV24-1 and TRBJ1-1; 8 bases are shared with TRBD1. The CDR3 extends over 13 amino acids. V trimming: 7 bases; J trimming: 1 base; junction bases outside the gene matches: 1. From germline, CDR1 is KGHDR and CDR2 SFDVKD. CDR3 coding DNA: TGTGCCACCAGAGACAGGGGGAACACTGAAGCTTTCTTT. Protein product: CATRDRGNTEAFF.

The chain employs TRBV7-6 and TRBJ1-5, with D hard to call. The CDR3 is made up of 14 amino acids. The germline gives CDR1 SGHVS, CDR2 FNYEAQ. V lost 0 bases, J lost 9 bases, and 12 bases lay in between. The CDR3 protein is CASSLAMTNSPQHF. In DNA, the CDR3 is TGTGCCAGCAGCTTAGCGATGACGAATTCGCCCCAGCATTTT.

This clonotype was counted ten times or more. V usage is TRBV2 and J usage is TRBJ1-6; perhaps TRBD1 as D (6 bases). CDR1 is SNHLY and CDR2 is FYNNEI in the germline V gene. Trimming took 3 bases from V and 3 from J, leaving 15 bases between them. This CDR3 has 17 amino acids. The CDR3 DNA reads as TGTGCCAGCAGTGACCTACAGGGCCGCGGCTATAATTCACCCCTCCACTTT. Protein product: CASSDLQGRGYNSPLHF.

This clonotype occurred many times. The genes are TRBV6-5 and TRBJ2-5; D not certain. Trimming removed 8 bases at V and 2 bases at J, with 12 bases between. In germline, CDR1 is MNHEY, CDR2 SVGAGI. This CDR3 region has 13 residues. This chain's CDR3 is CASGRTEQETQYF. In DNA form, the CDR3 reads TGTGCCAGCGGACGTACAGAACAAGAGACCCAGTACTTC.

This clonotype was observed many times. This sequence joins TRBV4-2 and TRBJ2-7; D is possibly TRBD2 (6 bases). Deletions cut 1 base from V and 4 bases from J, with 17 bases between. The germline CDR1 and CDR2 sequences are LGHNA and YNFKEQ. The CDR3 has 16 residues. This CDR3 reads CASSQVARDFRYEQYF. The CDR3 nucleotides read TGTGCCAGCAGCCAAGTTGCCCGGGACTTTCGGTACGAGCAGTACTTC.

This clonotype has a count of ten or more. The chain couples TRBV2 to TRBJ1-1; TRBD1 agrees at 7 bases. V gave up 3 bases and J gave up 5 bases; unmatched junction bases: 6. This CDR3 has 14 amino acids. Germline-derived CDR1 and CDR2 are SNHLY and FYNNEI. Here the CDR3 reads CASSDPGGETEAFF. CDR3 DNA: TGTGCCAGCAGTGACCCAGGGGGTGAGACTGAAGCTTTCTTT.

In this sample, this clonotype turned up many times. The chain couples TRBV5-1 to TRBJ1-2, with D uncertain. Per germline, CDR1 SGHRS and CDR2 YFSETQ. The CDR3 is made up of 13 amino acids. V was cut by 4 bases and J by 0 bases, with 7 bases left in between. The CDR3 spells CASSLSTNYGYTF. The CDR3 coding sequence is TGCGCCAGCAGCCTTTCCACTAACTATGGCTACACCTTC.

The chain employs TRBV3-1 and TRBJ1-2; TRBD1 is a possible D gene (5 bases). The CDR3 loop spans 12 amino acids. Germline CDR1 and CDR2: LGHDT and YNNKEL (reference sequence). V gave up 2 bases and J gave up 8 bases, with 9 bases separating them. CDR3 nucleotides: TGTGCCAGCAGCCAACAGAGGGGAGGCTACACCTTC. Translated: CASSQQRGGYTF.

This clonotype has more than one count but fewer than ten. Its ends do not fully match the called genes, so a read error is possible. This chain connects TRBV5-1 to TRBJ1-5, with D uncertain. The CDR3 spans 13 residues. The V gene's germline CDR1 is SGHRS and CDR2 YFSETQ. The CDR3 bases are TGCGCCAGCAGCTTGCGAAGCAATCAGCCCCAGAATTTT. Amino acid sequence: CASSLRSNQPQNF.

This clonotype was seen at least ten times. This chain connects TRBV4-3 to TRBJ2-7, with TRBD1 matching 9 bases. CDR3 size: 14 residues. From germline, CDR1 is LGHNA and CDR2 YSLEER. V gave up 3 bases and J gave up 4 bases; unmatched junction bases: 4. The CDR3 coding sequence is TGCGCCAGCAGCCAGACAGGGGGACCTTACGAGCAGTACTTC. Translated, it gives CASSQTGGPYEQYF.

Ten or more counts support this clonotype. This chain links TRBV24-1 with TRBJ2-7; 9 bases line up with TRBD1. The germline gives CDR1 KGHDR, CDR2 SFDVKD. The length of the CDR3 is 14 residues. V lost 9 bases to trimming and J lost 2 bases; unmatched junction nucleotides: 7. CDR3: CATSPGQGTYEQYF. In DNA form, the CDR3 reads TGTGCCACCTCGCCGGGACAGGGCACCTACGAGCAGTACTTC.